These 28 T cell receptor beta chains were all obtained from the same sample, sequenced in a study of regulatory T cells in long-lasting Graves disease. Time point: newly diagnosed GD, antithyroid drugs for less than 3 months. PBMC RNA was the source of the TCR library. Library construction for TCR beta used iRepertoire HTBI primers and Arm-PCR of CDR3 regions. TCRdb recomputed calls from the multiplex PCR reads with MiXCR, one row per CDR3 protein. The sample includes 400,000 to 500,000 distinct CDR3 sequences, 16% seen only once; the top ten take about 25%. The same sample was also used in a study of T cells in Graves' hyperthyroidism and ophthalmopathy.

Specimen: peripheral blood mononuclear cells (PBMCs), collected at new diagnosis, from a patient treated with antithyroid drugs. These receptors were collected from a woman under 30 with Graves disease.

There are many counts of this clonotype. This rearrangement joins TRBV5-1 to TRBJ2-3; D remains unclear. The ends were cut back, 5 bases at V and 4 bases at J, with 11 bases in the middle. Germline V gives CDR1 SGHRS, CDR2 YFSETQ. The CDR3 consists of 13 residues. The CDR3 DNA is TGCGCCAGCAGTTTTAGGTCCGCAGATACGCAGTATTTT. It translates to CASSFRSADTQYF.

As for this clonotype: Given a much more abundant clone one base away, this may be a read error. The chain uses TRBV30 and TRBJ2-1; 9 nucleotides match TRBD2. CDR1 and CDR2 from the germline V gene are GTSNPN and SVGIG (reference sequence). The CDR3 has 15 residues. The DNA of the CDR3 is TGTGCCTGGAGTAAAGGGACTAGCAGCTACAATGAGCAGCTCTTC. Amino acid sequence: CAWSKGTSSYNEQLF. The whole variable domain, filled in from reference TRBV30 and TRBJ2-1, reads SQTIHQWPATLVQPVGSPLSLECTVEGTSNPNLYWYRQAAGRGLQLLFYSVGIGQISSEVPQNLSASRPQDRQFILSSKKLLLSDSGFYLCAWSKGTSSYNEQLFGPGTRLTVL.

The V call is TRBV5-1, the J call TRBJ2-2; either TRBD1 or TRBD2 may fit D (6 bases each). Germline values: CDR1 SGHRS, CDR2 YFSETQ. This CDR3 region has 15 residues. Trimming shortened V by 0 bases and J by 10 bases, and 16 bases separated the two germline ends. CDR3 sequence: CASSLGGAHTKELFF. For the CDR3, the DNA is TGCGCCAGCAGCTTGGGGGGGGCCCACACCAAGGAGCTGTTTTTT.

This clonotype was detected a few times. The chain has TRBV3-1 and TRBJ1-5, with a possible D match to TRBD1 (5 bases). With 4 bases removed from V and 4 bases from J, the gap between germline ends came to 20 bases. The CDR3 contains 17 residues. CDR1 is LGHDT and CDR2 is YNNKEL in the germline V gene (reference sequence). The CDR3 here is CASSPDAGGKLNQPQHF. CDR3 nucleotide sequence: TGTGCCAGCAGCCCCGACGCGGGGGGAAAATTGAATCAGCCCCAGCATTTT.

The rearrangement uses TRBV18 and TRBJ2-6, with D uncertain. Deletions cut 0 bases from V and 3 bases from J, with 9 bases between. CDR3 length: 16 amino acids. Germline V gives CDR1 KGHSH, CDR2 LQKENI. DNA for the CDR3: TGTGCCAGCTCACCACCGTACCGGGTTGGGGCCAACGTCCTGACTTTC. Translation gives CASSPPYRVGANVLTF.

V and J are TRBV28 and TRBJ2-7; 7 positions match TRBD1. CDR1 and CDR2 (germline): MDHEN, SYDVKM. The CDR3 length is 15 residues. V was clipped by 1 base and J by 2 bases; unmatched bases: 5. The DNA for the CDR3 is TGTGCCAGCAGTTTATTCCGGGACAGCCCCTACGAGCAGTACTTC. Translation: CASSLFRDSPYEQYF.

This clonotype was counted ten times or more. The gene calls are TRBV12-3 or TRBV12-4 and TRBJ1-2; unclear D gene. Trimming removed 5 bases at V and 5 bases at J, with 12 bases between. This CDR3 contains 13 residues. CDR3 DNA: TGTGCCAGCAGTCGGACCCAAGGGTATGGCTACACCTTC. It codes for CASSRTQGYGYTF.

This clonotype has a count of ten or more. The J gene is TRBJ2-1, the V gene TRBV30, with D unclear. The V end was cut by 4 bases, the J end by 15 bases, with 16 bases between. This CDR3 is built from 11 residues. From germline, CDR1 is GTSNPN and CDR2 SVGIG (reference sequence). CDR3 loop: CAWTSGARSFF. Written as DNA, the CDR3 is TGTGCCTGGACTTCCGGAGCCCGCTCGTTCTTC.

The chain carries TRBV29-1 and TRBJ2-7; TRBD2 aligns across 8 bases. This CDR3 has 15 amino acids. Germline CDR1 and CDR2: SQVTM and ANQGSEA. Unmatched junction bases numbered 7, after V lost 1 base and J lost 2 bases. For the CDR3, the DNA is TGCAGCGTTGAAGGGCCTTCGGGGGGGGCCTACGAGCAGTACTTC. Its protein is CSVEGPSGGAYEQYF.

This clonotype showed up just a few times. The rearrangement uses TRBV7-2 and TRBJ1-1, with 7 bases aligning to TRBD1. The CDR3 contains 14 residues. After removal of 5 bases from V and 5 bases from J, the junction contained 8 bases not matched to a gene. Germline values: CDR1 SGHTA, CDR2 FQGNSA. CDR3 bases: TGTGCCAGCAGCACCGGGACAGTGATTACTGAAGCTTTCTTT. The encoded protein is CASSTGTVITEAFF.

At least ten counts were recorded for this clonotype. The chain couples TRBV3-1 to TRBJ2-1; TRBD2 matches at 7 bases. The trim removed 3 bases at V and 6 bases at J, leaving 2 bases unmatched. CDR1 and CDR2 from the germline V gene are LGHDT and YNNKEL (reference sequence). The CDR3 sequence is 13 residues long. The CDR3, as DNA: TGTGCCAGCAGCCACGGGACTATCAATGAGCAGTTCTTC. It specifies CASSHGTINEQFF.

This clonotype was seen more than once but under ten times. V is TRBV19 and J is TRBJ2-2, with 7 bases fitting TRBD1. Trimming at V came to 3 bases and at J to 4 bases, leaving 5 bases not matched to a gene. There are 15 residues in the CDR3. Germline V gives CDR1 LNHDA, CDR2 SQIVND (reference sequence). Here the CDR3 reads CASSMETGVTGELFF. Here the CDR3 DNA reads TGTGCCAGTAGTATGGAAACAGGGGTCACCGGGGAGCTGTTTTTT. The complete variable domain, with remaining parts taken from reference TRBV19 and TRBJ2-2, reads DGGITQSPKYLFRKEGQNVTLSCEQNLNHDAMYWYRQDPGQGLRLIYYSQIVNDFQKGDIAEGYSVSREKKESFPLTVTSAQKNPTAFYLCASSMETGVTGELFFGEGSRLTVL.

The CDR3 DNA follows: TGCAGTGCAAAAGGACTAGCGGGAGTACTCAATGAGCAGTTCTTC. Its protein product is CSAKGLAGVLNEQFF. The chain joins TRBV20-1 to TRBJ2-1, with TRBD2 matching 13 bases. CDR1 is DFQATT, CDR2 SNEGSKA, per germline (reference sequence). The junction had 8 bases not matched to a gene; V was cut back by 6 bases and J by 6 bases. The length of the CDR3 is 15 residues.

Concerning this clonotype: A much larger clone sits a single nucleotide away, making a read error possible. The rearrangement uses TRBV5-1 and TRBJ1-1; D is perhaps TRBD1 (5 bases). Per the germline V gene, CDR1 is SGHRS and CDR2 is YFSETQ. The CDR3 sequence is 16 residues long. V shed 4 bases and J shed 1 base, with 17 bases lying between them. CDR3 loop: CASSEGSRGKNTEAFF. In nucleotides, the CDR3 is TGCGCCAGCAGCGAAGGGTCCCGGGGGAAGAACACTGAAGCTTTCTTT.

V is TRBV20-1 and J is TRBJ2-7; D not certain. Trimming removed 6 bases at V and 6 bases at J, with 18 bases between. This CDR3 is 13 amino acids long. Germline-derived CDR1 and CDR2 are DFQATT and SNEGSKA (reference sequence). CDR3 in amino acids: CSAPGPSGTEQYF. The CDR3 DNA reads TGCAGTGCCCCGGGTCCATCAGGTACCGAGCAGTACTTC.

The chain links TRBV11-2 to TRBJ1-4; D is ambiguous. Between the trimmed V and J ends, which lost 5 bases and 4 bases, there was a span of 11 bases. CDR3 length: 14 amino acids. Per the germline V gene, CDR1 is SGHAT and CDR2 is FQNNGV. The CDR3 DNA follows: TGTGCCAGCAGCCCCGGGAAGGGTAATGAAAAACTGTTTTTT. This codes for CASSPGKGNEKLFF.

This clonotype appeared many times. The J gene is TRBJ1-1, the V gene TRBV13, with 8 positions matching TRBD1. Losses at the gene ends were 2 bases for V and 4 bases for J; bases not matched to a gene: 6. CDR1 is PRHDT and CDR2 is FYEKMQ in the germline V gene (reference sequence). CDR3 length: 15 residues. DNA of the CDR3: TGTGCCAGCAGCTTACAGGGGGCACCGATCACTGAAGCTTTCTTT. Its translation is CASSLQGAPITEAFF.

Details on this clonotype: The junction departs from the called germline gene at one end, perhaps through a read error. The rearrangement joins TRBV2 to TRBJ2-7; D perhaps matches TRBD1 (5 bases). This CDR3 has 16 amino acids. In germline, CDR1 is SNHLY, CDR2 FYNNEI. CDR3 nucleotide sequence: TGCGCCAGCAGCCAAGACCGACAGTTCAGCTCCTACGAGCAGTACTTC. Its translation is CASSQDRQFSSYEQYF. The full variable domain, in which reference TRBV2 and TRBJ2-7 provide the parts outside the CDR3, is EPEVTQTPSHQVTQMGQEVILRCVPISNHLYFYWYRQILGQKVEFLVSFYNNEISEKSEIFDDQFSVERPDGSNFTLKIRSTKLEDSAMYFCASSQDRQFSSYEQYFGPGTRLTVT.

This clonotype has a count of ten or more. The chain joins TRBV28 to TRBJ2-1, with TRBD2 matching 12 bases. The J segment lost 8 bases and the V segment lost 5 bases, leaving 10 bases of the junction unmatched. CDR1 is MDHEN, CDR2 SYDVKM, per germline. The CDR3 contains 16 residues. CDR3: CASSLPSLAGGDEQFF. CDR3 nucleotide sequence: TGTGCCAGCAGTCTACCCTCCCTAGCGGGAGGGGATGAGCAGTTCTTC.

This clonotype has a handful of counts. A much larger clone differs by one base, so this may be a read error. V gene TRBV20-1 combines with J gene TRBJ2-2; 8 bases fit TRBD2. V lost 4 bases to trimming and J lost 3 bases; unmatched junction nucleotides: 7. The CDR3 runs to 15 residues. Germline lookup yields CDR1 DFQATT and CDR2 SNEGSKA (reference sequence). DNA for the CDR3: TGCAGTGCTAAATCGCCAGCGGGAGACACCGGGGAGCTGTTTTTT. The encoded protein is CSAKSPAGDTGELFF.

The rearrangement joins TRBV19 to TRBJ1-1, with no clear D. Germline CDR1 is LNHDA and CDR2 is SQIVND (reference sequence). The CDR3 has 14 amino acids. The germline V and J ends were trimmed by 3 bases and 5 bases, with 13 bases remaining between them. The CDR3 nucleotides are TGTGCCAGTAGTATGATTGCAGGAAGGACTGAAGCTTTCTTT. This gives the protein CASSMIAGRTEAFF.

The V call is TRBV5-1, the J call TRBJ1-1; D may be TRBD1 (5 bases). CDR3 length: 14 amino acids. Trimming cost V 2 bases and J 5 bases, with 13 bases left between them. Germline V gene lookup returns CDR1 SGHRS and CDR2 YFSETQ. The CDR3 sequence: CASSLVGARTEAFF. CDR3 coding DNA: TGCGCCAGCAGCTTAGTTGGGGCGCGGACTGAAGCTTTCTTT.

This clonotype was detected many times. CDR3 region: CASSLPGLADQPTDTQYF. The CDR3 bases are TGTGCCAGCAGCTTACCTGGACTAGCCGATCAGCCCACAGATACGCAGTATTTT. The chain combines TRBV7-9 with TRBJ2-3; 8 nucleotides align to TRBD2. After removal of 2 bases from V and 2 bases from J, the junction contained 12 bases not matched to a gene. In germline, CDR1 is SEHNR, CDR2 FQNEAQ (reference sequence). This CDR3 spans 18 amino acids.

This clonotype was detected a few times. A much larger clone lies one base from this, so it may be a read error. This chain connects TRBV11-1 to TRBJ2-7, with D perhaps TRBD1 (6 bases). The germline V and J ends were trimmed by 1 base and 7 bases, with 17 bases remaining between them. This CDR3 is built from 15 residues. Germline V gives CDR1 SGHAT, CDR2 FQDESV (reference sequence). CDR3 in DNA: TGTGCCAGCAGCTTAGGGGACATGAGTACGATGGAGCAGTACTTC. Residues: CASSLGDMSTMEQYF. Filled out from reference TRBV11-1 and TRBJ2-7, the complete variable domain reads EAEVAQSPRYKITEKSQAVAFWCDPISGHATLYWYRQILGQGPELLVQFQDESVVDDSQLPKDRFSAERLKGVDSTLKIQPAELGDSAMYLCASSLGDMSTMEQYFGPGTRLTVT.

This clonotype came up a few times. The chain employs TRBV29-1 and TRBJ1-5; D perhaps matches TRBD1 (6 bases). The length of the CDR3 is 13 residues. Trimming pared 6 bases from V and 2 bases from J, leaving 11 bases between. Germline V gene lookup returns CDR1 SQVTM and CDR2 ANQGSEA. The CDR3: CSVRGDGNQPQHF. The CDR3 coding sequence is TGCAGCGTGAGGGGGGACGGCAATCAGCCCCAGCATTTT.

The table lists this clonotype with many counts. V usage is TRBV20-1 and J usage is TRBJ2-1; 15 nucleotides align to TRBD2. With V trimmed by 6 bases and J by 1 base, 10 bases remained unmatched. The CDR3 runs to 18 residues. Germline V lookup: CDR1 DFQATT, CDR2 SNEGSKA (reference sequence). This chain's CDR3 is CSAQGLAGGPGSYNEQFF. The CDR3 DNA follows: TGCAGTGCCCAAGGACTAGCGGGAGGGCCAGGGTCCTACAATGAGCAGTTCTTC.

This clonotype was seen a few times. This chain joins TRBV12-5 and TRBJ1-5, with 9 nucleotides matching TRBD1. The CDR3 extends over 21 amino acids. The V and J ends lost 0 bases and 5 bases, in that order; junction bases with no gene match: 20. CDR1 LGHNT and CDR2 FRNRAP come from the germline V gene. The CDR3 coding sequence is TGTGCTAGTGGTTTGGTTAAGGATGGAGCTTACGGACAGGGGAAGGATCAGCCCCAGCATTTT. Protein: CASGLVKDGAYGQGKDQPQHF.

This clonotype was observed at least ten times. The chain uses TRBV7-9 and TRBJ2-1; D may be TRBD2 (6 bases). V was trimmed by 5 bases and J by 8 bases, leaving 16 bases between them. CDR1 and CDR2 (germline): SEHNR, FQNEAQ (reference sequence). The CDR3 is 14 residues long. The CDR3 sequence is CASSDRDFQDEQFF. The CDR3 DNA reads TGTGCCAGCAGCGACCGGGACTTTCAGGATGAGCAGTTCTTC.